These 21 T cell receptor beta chains share one sample of origin, sequenced in a study of OX40 agonist ivuxolimab in advanced cancers. Produced via immunoSEQ multiplex PCR; TCRdb's table is partial and in-frame only. The table has about 32,000 clones, more than 80% seen once. The starting material was CD4+ or CD8+ T cells sorted from blood, obtained in a trial of the OX40 agonist ivuxolimab. Every receptor here comes from an adult with an advanced solid tumor such as melanoma, head and neck, liver or kidney cancer.

The rearrangement joins TRBV7-2 to TRBJ2-7; D uncertain. The CDR3 totals 15 residues. Germline V CDR1 and CDR2: SGHTA, FQGNSA. Trimming took off 4 bases at V and 3 bases at J, with 16 bases between the two ends. DNA for the CDR3: TGTGCCAGCAGCTCCAGCCTCTTACAGATCTACGAGCAGTACTTC. Its translation is CASSSSLLQIYEQYF.

This clone has just a few counts. This chain uses TRBV19 with TRBJ1-5; D ambiguous. Germline CDR1 reads LNHDA; CDR2 reads SQIVND (reference sequence). V was cut by 3 bases and J by 2 bases, with 8 bases left in between. CDR3 size: 14 residues. In nucleotides, the CDR3 is TGTGCCAGTAGTATCTCTAATGGCAATCAGCCCCAGCATTTT. Translated: CASSISNGNQPQHF.

This chain connects TRBV4-3 to TRBJ2-7, with D hard to call. The V gene lost 1 base and the J gene lost 4 bases, with 8 bases spanning the gap. The CDR3 has 13 amino acids. Germline V gene lookup returns CDR1 LGHNA and CDR2 YSLEER. The CDR3 region has the DNA TGCGCCAGCAGCCAAGCAAAGGGTTACGAGCAGTACTTC. Translation gives CASSQAKGYEQYF.

The chain carries TRBV9 and TRBJ2-5; 14 nucleotides match TRBD2. V trimming: 5 bases; J trimming: 2 bases; junction bases outside the gene matches: 5. The CDR3 totals 16 residues. Looked up from germline, CDR1 is SGDLS and CDR2 is YYNGEE. The CDR3 DNA reads as TGTGCCAGCAGTGCGACTAGCGGGGGGGCTCAAGAGACCCAGTACTTC. It is translated as CASSATSGGAQETQYF.

The J gene is TRBJ1-2, the V gene TRBV7-8; 7 positions match TRBD1. The CDR3 has 18 amino acids. The germline CDR1 and CDR2 sequences are SGHVS and FQNEAQ. After removal of 1 base from V and 6 bases from J, the junction contained 17 bases not matched to a gene. The CDR3: CASSLVFGQGVFGDGYTF. The DNA of the CDR3 is TGTGCCAGCAGCTTAGTTTTCGGGCAGGGGGTCTTTGGTGATGGCTACACCTTC.

V and J are TRBV10-1 and TRBJ2-3; 10 positions match TRBD1. Trimming cost V 3 bases and J 2 bases; bases outside gene matches: 8. Per the germline V gene, CDR1 is WNHNN and CDR2 is SYGVQD (reference sequence). CDR3 length: 17 amino acids. In nucleotides, the CDR3 is TGCGCCAGCAGTGACGGGGACAGGGGTCCGTACACAGATACGCAGTATTTT. It encodes CASSDGDRGPYTDTQYF.

This rearrangement joins TRBV7-9 to TRBJ2-3; the D gene is possibly TRBD1 (6 bases). Per the germline V gene, CDR1 is SEHNR and CDR2 is FQNEAQ (reference sequence). With 4 bases removed from V and 6 bases from J, the gap between germline ends came to 11 bases. This CDR3 region has 13 residues. DNA for the CDR3: TGTGCCAGCAGCTCGGGACAATCGGATACGCAGTATTTT. Amino acid sequence: CASSSGQSDTQYF.

This sequence joins TRBV11-3 and TRBJ2-5; D ambiguous. Trimming took off 1 base at V and 5 bases at J, with 5 bases between the two ends. Germline V gene data show CDR1 as SGHNT and CDR2 as YENEEA. CDR3 length: 12 residues. The CDR3 DNA reads as TGTGCCAGCAGCTTAGGTTCTGAGACCCAGTACTTC. It yields the protein CASSLGSETQYF.

The chain has TRBV28 and TRBJ1-2; D is unclear. The V and J ends lost 2 bases and 8 bases respectively, with 15 bases between them. The V gene's germline CDR1 is MDHEN and CDR2 SYDVKM. The CDR3 has 14 amino acids. The CDR3 region has the DNA TGTGCCAGCAGTTTAAAGACCCCCCTGGGGGGCTACACCTTC. Translated: CASSLKTPLGGYTF.

This chain links TRBV6-8 with TRBJ1-5; D is unresolved. Germline V gene lookup returns CDR1 MNHGY and CDR2 SAAAGT. The CDR3 has 14 residues. The V end was cut by 9 bases, the J end by 7 bases, with 19 bases between. The CDR3 region is CASTTEGGAQPQHF. The CDR3 DNA is TGTGCCAGTACAACGGAGGGAGGTGCCCAGCCCCAGCATTTT.

V is TRBV4-1 and J is TRBJ2-3; D is unresolved. Trimming removed 2 bases from V and 4 bases from J, with 10 bases in between. The CDR3 has 14 amino acids. The germline V gene encodes CDR1 MGHRA and CDR2 YSYEKL. CDR3 in amino acids: CASSQLSGADTQYF. In DNA, the CDR3 is TGCGCCAGCAGCCAATTGTCGGGTGCAGATACGCAGTATTTT.

This clone was recorded only once. The chain uses TRBV4-1 and TRBJ2-2, with 10 bases identical to TRBD2. Germline loops: CDR1 MGHRA, CDR2 YSYEKL. With 0 bases clipped from V and 1 base from J, the junction kept 8 bases outside the gene matches. The length of the CDR3 is 19 residues. For the CDR3, the DNA is TGCGCCAGCAGCCAAGATTCTAGCGGGAGCCCCCTGAACACCGGGGAGCTGTTTTTT. It translates to CASSQDSSGSPLNTGELFF.

V is TRBV11-3 and J is TRBJ2-7, with D perhaps matching TRBD1 (6 bases). CDR3 size: 14 residues. Germline values: CDR1 SGHNT, CDR2 YENEEA. Trimming shortened V by 5 bases and J by 3 bases, and 14 bases separated the two germline ends. CDR3 in amino acids: CASSPLGQLYEQYF. The CDR3 DNA sequence: TGTGCCAGCAGCCCCCTTGGACAGCTCTACGAGCAGTACTTC.

V and J are TRBV7-3 and TRBJ2-1, with a weak D call TRBD2 (5 bases). CDR1 and CDR2 (germline): SGHTA, FQGTGA. Between the trimmed V and J ends, which lost 1 base and 9 bases, there was a span of 7 bases. CDR3 size: 12 residues. DNA for the CDR3: TGTGCCAGCAGCTTAATAGGAGGTGAGCAGTTCTTC. The encoded protein is CASSLIGGEQFF.

The chain has TRBV29-1 and TRBJ1-2; the match to TRBD1 covers 10 bases. Germline values: CDR1 SQVTM, CDR2 ANQGSEA. V was clipped by 0 bases and J by 3 bases; unmatched bases: 10. CDR3 size: 17 residues. CDR3 sequence (DNA): TGCAGCGTTGAAGACCGGTGGAAGACAGGGGGCCACTATGGCTACACCTTC. This encodes CSVEDRWKTGGHYGYTF.

V and J are TRBV13 and TRBJ2-2, with 8 bases lining up with TRBD2. J gave up 6 bases and V 0 bases, and 3 bases lay outside the gene matches. Per germline, CDR1 PRHDT and CDR2 FYEKMQ (reference sequence). The CDR3 loop spans 15 amino acids. DNA of the CDR3: TGTGCCAGCAGCTTAGGTAGCGGGGTGGCCGGGGAGCTGTTTTTT. Its protein is CASSLGSGVAGELFF.

V gene TRBV13 combines with J gene TRBJ2-7; 9 nucleotides align to TRBD1. The CDR3 spans 13 residues. Germline V gene data show CDR1 as PRHDT and CDR2 as FYEKMQ (reference sequence). V lost 5 bases and J lost 4; bases outside the gene matches: 3. The DNA of the CDR3 is TGTGCCAGCAGCGGCGACAGGGGGTACGAGCAGTACTTC. Residues: CASSGDRGYEQYF.

V is TRBV6-4 and J is TRBJ2-3; 10 bases agree with TRBD2. This CDR3 spans 14 amino acids. After removal of 10 bases from V and 6 bases from J, the junction contained 10 bases not matched to a gene. Germline V gives CDR1 MRHNA, CDR2 SNTAGT. DNA for the CDR3: TGTGCCACCCCATCTAGCGGGAGCCCCGATACGCAGTATTTT. Its translation: CATPSSGSPDTQYF.

This rearrangement joins TRBV2 to TRBJ2-4; TRBD2 agrees at 8 bases. The germline V gene encodes CDR1 SNHLY and CDR2 FYNNEI. V lost 7 bases, J lost 8 bases, and 16 bases stayed unmatched. The CDR3 is 16 amino acids. Here the CDR3 reads CASKSVLGLATYIQYF. Here the CDR3 DNA reads TGTGCCAGCAAGAGTGTTTTAGGACTAGCAACGTACATTCAGTACTTC.

The gene calls are TRBV6-1 and TRBJ2-1; D perhaps matches TRBD2 (5 bases). This CDR3 is 13 amino acids long. CDR1 is MNHNS, CDR2 SASEGT, per germline. Trimming took 3 bases from V and 10 from J, leaving 13 bases between them. CDR3 sequence reads: CASSDLLGGEQFF. The CDR3 DNA is TGTGCCAGCAGTGATTTGTTGGGCGGGGAGCAGTTCTTC.

This rearrangement joins TRBV28 to TRBJ2-5, with 9 bases that match TRBD1. This CDR3 comprises 17 residues. V trimming: 5 bases; J trimming: 4 bases; junction bases outside the gene matches: 14. Germline V gene lookup returns CDR1 MDHEN and CDR2 SYDVKM. CDR3 DNA: TGTGCCAGCAGTCCGCTAACCGGGACAGGGTGGGGAGAGACCCAGTACTTC. This sequence encodes CASSPLTGTGWGETQYF.